The source of this T cell receptor (beta chain) is a study of Ad26.COV2.S vaccination and SARS-CoV-2 variants. Study overall: Intramuscularly, Ad26.COV2.S was given either once or twice, 56 days apart.

The germline CDR1 and CDR2 sequences are KGHSH and LQKENI. The CDR3 length is 16 residues. Trimming took off 1 base at V and 2 bases at J, with 14 bases between the two ends. Sample treatment: roughly 19 received Ad26.COV2.S at low or high dose, single or two shots; roughly five received placebo; per-sample allocation not given. Sampling was performed 63 days after the first vaccine or placebo injection. In the case of this clone: Its specificity is unknown.

The repertoire was sequenced with immunoSEQ multiplex PCR; TCRdb's copy has only in-frame clones and lacks some. The sample has 350,000 to 500,000 clones, about 90% seen once. General observations from the study: The TCR breadth and depth analyses may have understated or missed part of the total T cell responses. Breadth measured for non-spike TCRs was similar across vaccine and placebo recipients.

This receptor was identified in a person between 18 and 65 years old who received the Ad26.COV2.S COVID-19 vaccine or a placebo. The material was peripheral blood, obtained in a trial of Ad26.COV2.S vaccine versus placebo. The chain recombines TRBV18 with TRBJ2-5; perhaps TRBD1 as D (5 bases). DNA of the CDR3: TGTGCCAGCTCACCACGGACACCTTCCCTACAAGAGACCCAGTACTTC. Its protein is CASSPRTPSLQETQYF.